One and the same sample provided the 30 T cell receptor beta chains below, sequenced in a study of CD8 T cells in Susac syndrome. Reverse transcription of 0.5 to 1 ug RNA was performed with random hexamers. A single record per CDR3 protein comes from TCRdb applying MiXCR to the immunoSEQ multiplex PCR reads. This table has approximately 100,000 distinct CDR3 sequences, 80% to 95% appearing once. Material for sequencing was CD8+ T cells from PBMCs. The receptors shown here come from a human donor in good health.

In its sample, this clonotype was seen a few times. The V call is TRBV6-2 or TRBV6-3, the J call TRBJ1-1; D is unresolved. The CDR3 is 13 amino acids. The germline V gene has CDR1 MNHEY and CDR2 SVGEGT. Trimming removed 4 bases at V and 6 bases at J, with 12 bases between. CDR3 sequence (DNA): TGTGCCAGCAGTTTCCCCGGGATCCCTGAAGCTTTCTTT. Protein sequence: CASSFPGIPEAFF.

The gene calls are TRBV6-2 or TRBV6-3 and TRBJ2-5, with D possibly TRBD1 on 6 matching bases. Trimming left V 6 bases short and J 9 bases short, with 17 bases between. CDR3 length: 13 residues. Germline V CDR1 and CDR2: MNHEY, SVGEGT. CDR3 amino acids: CASSRDTTMAQYF. The CDR3, as DNA: TGTGCCAGCAGCAGGGACACCACGATGGCCCAGTACTTC.

J is TRBJ2-5 and V is TRBV4-2; no reliable D call. CDR3 length: 13 residues. Germline V gene data show CDR1 as LGHNA and CDR2 as YNFKEQ. The germline V and J ends were trimmed by 0 bases and 5 bases, with 7 bases remaining between them. The CDR3, as DNA: TGTGCCAGCAGCCAAGACCGCCGCGAGACCCAGTACTTC. This translates into CASSQDRRETQYF.

The chain uses TRBV15 and TRBJ1-2; 8 bases agree with TRBD1. Unmatched junction bases numbered 4, after V lost 3 bases and J lost 4 bases. Germline assignment: CDR1 LNHNV and CDR2 YYDKDF (reference sequence). The CDR3 is made up of 14 amino acids. CDR3 residues: CATSRKTGAYGYTF. CDR3 nucleotides: TGTGCCACCAGCAGGAAGACAGGGGCCTATGGCTACACCTTC.

V gene TRBV28 combines with J gene TRBJ2-1, with D tentatively TRBD1 (6 bases). CDR3 size: 15 residues. The germline gives CDR1 MDHEN, CDR2 SYDVKM. V was pared by 6 bases and J by 5 bases, with 17 bases between. CDR3 protein: CASSRIGAGDNEQFF. CDR3 nucleotides: TGTGCCAGCAGCCGGATCGGGGCAGGGGACAATGAGCAGTTCTTC.

The chain is built from TRBV4-3 and TRBJ2-1; TRBD2 matches at 14 bases. The CDR3 spans 20 residues. Trimming at V came to 3 bases and at J to 7 bases, leaving 17 bases not matched to a gene. CDR1 LGHNA and CDR2 YSLEER come from the germline V gene. The CDR3 protein is CASSHGTSGSVNGMGNEQFF. DNA of the CDR3: TGCGCCAGCAGCCACGGGACTAGCGGGAGTGTGAATGGAATGGGGAATGAGCAGTTCTTC.

V and J are TRBV7-9 and TRBJ2-1, with 14 positions matching TRBD2. The CDR3 runs to 16 residues. Germline loops: CDR1 SEHNR, CDR2 FQNEAQ (reference sequence). V lost 5 bases, J lost 8 bases, and 8 bases stayed unmatched. The CDR3 coding sequence is TGTGCCAGCAGCCCTAGGACTAGCGGGAGGTCGGATGAGCAGTTCTTC. The encoded protein is CASSPRTSGRSDEQFF.

V and J are TRBV7-3 and TRBJ2-3; the match to TRBD2 covers 11 bases. CDR3 length: 17 amino acids. Germline values: CDR1 SGHTA, CDR2 FQGTGA. V was pared by 5 bases and J by 5 bases, with 12 bases of the junction left unmatched. The CDR3 reads CASSPRGIAGGGDTQYF. The CDR3 DNA follows: TGTGCCAGCAGCCCCCGCGGAATAGCGGGAGGGGGAGATACGCAGTATTTT.

This clonotype was observed a few times. The chain is built from TRBV13 and TRBJ2-2; D not certain. Germline loops: CDR1 PRHDT, CDR2 FYEKMQ (reference sequence). The CDR3 totals 14 residues. V shed 0 bases and J shed 0 bases, with 2 bases lying between them. Here the CDR3 DNA reads TGTGCCAGCAGCTTAGGAGCGAACACCGGGGAGCTGTTTTTT. The encoded protein is CASSLGANTGELFF.

The rearrangement uses TRBV14 and TRBJ1-2; D perhaps matches TRBD1 (5 bases). V lost 0 bases and J lost 14, with 10 bases in between. Germline lookup yields CDR1 SGHDN and CDR2 FVKESK. CDR3 length: 11 amino acids. The CDR3 nucleotides read TGTGCCAGCAGCCAAGAGAGGGACCAAACCTTC. Protein: CASSQERDQTF.

This clonotype appeared a single time. V usage is TRBV5-1 and J usage is TRBJ2-3; 8 bases fit TRBD2. The length of the CDR3 is 16 residues. J was trimmed by 5 bases and V by 3 bases; bases with no gene match: 11. Germline V gives CDR1 SGHRS, CDR2 YFSETQ. CDR3 bases: TGCGCCAGCAGCTCCCTCGGTCTAGCGGGCCAAGATACGCAGTATTTT. Translation gives CASSSLGLAGQDTQYF.

The chain joins TRBV30 to TRBJ2-1; 9 positions agree with TRBD2. Trimming removed 5 bases from V and 4 bases from J; junction bases left unmatched: 6. This CDR3 is built from 14 residues. Germline V gene lookup returns CDR1 GTSNPN and CDR2 SVGIG (reference sequence). CDR3 protein: CAWATSGPYNEQFF. CDR3 bases: TGTGCCTGGGCTACTAGCGGGCCTTACAATGAGCAGTTCTTC.

The chain combines TRBV5-5 with TRBJ2-7; D uncertain. The CDR3 sequence is 13 residues long. Germline V gene data show CDR1 as SGHKS and CDR2 as YYEKEE (reference sequence). Between the trimmed V and J ends, which lost 0 bases and 4 bases, there was a span of 8 bases. CDR3 loop: CASSLEARYEQYF. CDR3 DNA: TGTGCCAGCAGCTTGGAGGCAAGGTACGAGCAGTACTTC.

The rearrangement joins TRBV6-6 to TRBJ1-1; no clear D. Trimming cost V 5 bases and J 0 bases, with 4 bases left between them. Germline CDR1 and CDR2: MNHNY and SVGAGI (reference sequence). The CDR3 totals 12 residues. The CDR3 DNA sequence: TGTGCCAGCAGTAGAATGAACACTGAAGCTTTCTTT. This encodes CASSRMNTEAFF.

The chain uses TRBV5-1 and TRBJ1-1; 10 positions agree with TRBD1. V lost 3 bases, J lost 1 base, and 6 bases stayed unmatched. The CDR3 extends over 16 amino acids. The germline V gene encodes CDR1 SGHRS and CDR2 YFSETQ. The CDR3 DNA is TGCGCCAGCAGCTGGGCGGGACAGGGGACGAACACTGAAGCTTTCTTT. It codes for CASSWAGQGTNTEAFF. Using reference TRBV5-1 and TRBJ1-1 for the parts outside the CDR3, the full variable domain is KAGVTQTPRYLIKTRGQQVTLSCSPISGHRSVSWYQQTPGQGLQFLFEYFSETQRNKGNFPGRFSGRQFSNSRSEMNVSTLELGDSALYLCASSWAGQGTNTEAFFGQGTRLTVV.

This clonotype was seen more than once but under ten times. One junction end disagrees with the germline gene, perhaps due to a read error. The V gene is TRBV7-9, the J gene TRBJ2-7; a weak D match, TRBD1 (8 bases). Germline values: CDR1 SEHNR, CDR2 FQNEAQ (reference sequence). The CDR3 length is 15 residues. CDR3 nucleotide sequence: TGTGCCAGCAACTTAAACACAGGGGGGGTCATCGAGCAGTACTTC. Translation: CASNLNTGGVIEQYF.

The chain recombines TRBV6-5 with TRBJ2-7, with D perhaps given as TRBD1 or TRBD2 (5 bases each). The CDR3 covers 20 residues. The V end was cut by 0 bases, the J end by 6 bases, with 30 bases between. CDR1 is MNHEY and CDR2 is SVGAGI in the germline V gene. The CDR3 sequence: CASSYSNRRQGRGAYVEQYF. The CDR3 DNA follows: TGTGCCAGCAGTTACTCGAATCGGCGTCAGGGAAGGGGAGCCTACGTCGAGCAGTACTTC.

This clonotype was detected only once. The chain is built from TRBV23-1 and TRBJ2-1; TRBD2 matches at 10 bases. TRBV23-1 is treated as an ORF (open reading frame) with a function not yet certain. V lost 2 bases, J lost 5 bases, and 6 bases stayed unmatched. This CDR3 comprises 16 residues. This chain's CDR3 is CASSQPGLASNNEQFF. Written as DNA, the CDR3 is TGCGCCAGCAGTCAACCGGGACTAGCGAGCAACAATGAGCAGTTCTTC.

The gene calls are TRBV4-2 and TRBJ2-7; TRBD1 matches 10 bases. V lost 0 bases to trimming and J lost 2 bases; unmatched junction nucleotides: 7. This CDR3 contains 17 residues. Germline lookup yields CDR1 LGHNA and CDR2 YNFKEQ. The CDR3: CASSQESGTGVPYEQYF. The DNA for the CDR3 is TGTGCCAGCAGCCAAGAATCGGGGACAGGGGTCCCCTACGAGCAGTACTTC.

The gene calls are TRBV7-2 and TRBJ1-4, with 7 bases fitting TRBD1. From germline, CDR1 is SGHTA and CDR2 FQGNSA. This CDR3 has 16 amino acids. With V trimmed by 3 bases and J by 5 bases, 9 bases remained unmatched. CDR3 bases: TGTGCCAGCAGCTTTGTAGAGGGGGCCGGCAATGAAAAACTGTTTTTT. This codes for CASSFVEGAGNEKLFF.

The CDR3 nucleotides are TGTGCCAGCAGCGCCCCCCGACTAGCGGGGGACAATGAGCAGTTCTTC. This sequence encodes CASSAPRLAGDNEQFF. The chain links TRBV9 to TRBJ2-1; TRBD2 matches 12 bases. CDR3 length: 16 amino acids. Per the germline V gene, CDR1 is SGDLS and CDR2 is YYNGEE. With V trimmed by 3 bases and J by 5 bases, 6 bases remained unmatched.

This chain uses TRBV6-2 or TRBV6-3 with TRBJ1-2; a possible D gene is TRBD1 (6 bases). Germline CDR1 MNHEY, CDR2 SVGEGT. There are 14 residues in the CDR3. Trimming took off 4 bases at V and 6 bases at J, with 15 bases between the two ends. The CDR3 bases are TGTGCCAGCAGTTTGATCCGGACAGCTGATGGCTACACCTTC. This gives the protein CASSLIRTADGYTF.

The gene calls are TRBV5-6 and TRBJ2-4; 9 bases map to TRBD1. CDR1 is SGHDT, CDR2 YYEEEE, per germline. The junction had 6 bases not matched to a gene; V was cut back by 4 bases and J by 7 bases. CDR3 length: 14 residues. The CDR3 protein is CASSEGQGRNIQYF. CDR3 DNA: TGTGCCAGCAGCGAGGGACAGGGAAGGAACATTCAGTACTTC.

The chain links TRBV4-1 to TRBJ2-7; D is undetermined. The CDR3 is 11 residues long. Per germline, CDR1 MGHRA and CDR2 YSYEKL. Trimming removed 3 bases at V and 4 bases at J, with 4 bases between. The CDR3 bases are TGCGCCAGCAGCCAGCAATACGAGCAGTACTTC. It encodes CASSQQYEQYF.

This chain joins TRBV9 and TRBJ2-2; 10 bases agree with TRBD1. This CDR3 is built from 18 residues. V was clipped by 6 bases and J by 1 base; unmatched bases: 12. Per germline, CDR1 SGDLS and CDR2 YYNGEE. The CDR3 coding sequence is TGTGCCAGCACCGGCGACAGGGGGCCCTCGATGAACACCGGGGAGCTGTTTTTT. Its translation: CASTGDRGPSMNTGELFF.

The rearrangement links TRBV7-2 to TRBJ2-2; no reliable D call. Germline V gene data show CDR1 as SGHTA and CDR2 as FQGNSA. The CDR3 is 13 residues long. Trimming removed 1 base from V and 8 bases from J, with 8 bases in between. The CDR3 region has the DNA TGTGCCAGCAGCTTAGAGATAGCAGGGGAGCTGTTTTTT. Its protein is CASSLEIAGELFF.

The J gene is TRBJ2-4, the V gene TRBV7-2; D is perhaps TRBD2 (6 bases). The CDR3 extends over 16 amino acids. In germline, CDR1 is SGHTA, CDR2 FQGNSA. The V gene lost 1 base and the J gene lost 4 bases, with 14 bases spanning the gap. CDR3 in amino acids: CASSLVVRGPKNIQYF. In nucleotides, the CDR3 is TGTGCCAGCAGCTTAGTGGTGCGGGGCCCTAAAAACATTCAGTACTTC.

The CDR3 region has the DNA TGCAGTGCCATACGGGTTGCTAATGAAAAACTGTTTTTT. Its protein product is CSAIRVANEKLFF. V usage is TRBV20-1 and J usage is TRBJ1-4; D is undetermined. Germline V CDR1 and CDR2: DFQATT, SNEGSKA (reference sequence). Trimming removed 6 bases at V and 3 bases at J, with 11 bases between. The CDR3 consists of 13 residues.

The chain links TRBV13 to TRBJ2-2, with 10 positions matching TRBD2. The ends lost 1 base at V and 2 bases at J; junction bases unmatched: 4. The CDR3 contains 17 residues. From germline, CDR1 is PRHDT and CDR2 FYEKMQ (reference sequence). In DNA, the CDR3 is TGTGCCAGCAGCTTAGTTCCTAGCGGGGGCAACACCGGGGAGCTGTTTTTT. It is translated as CASSLVPSGGNTGELFF.

V is TRBV27 and J is TRBJ1-2, with 9 nucleotides matching TRBD1. Germline lookup yields CDR1 MNHEY and CDR2 SMNVEV (reference sequence). The length of the CDR3 is 14 residues. V trimming: 3 bases; J trimming: 5 bases; junction bases outside the gene matches: 4. CDR3 sequence (DNA): TGTGCCAGCAGTTTCCGCGACAGGGGGTATGGCTACACCTTC. Its protein is CASSFRDRGYGYTF.